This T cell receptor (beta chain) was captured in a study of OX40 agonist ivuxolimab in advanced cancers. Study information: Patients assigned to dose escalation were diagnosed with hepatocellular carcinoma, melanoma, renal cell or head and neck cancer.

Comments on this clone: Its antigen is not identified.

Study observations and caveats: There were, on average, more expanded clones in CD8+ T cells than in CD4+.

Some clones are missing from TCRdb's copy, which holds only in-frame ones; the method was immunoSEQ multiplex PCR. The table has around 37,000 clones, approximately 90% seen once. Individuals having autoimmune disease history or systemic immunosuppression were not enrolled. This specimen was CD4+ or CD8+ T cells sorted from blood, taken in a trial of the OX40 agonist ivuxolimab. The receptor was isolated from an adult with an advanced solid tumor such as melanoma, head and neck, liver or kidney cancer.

The CDR3 DNA reads TGTGCCAGCAGCTTGCGCAGCACCTACGAGCAGTACTTC. Translated: CASSLRSTYEQYF. The chain employs TRBV5-4 and TRBJ2-5; D unclear. The tail of the sequence fits TRBJ2-7 better, so the J call may be wrong. This CDR3 spans 13 amino acids. The germline V gene has CDR1 SGHNT and CDR2 YYREEE (reference sequence).